This T cell receptor (beta chain) derives from a study of cytomegalovirus exposure and HLA in healthy donors. A note on this clone: Antigen unknown.

The PCR was carried out with 60 Vbeta primers and 13 Jbeta primers. Authors' analysis steps: Roughly 73 million unique TCR beta chains, some 10 million of them shared, were counted by a later analysis. TCRdb's copy holds only in-frame clones and misses some; the assay was immunoSEQ multiplex PCR. D and trimming were read from the DNA, whereas the V and J calls and clone size are those reported in that table. The sample carries 110,000 to 150,000 clones, around four fifths recorded once. Trimming took 0 bases from V and 1 from J, leaving 16 bases between them. From germline, CDR1 is SEHNR and CDR2 FQNEAQ (reference sequence). This CDR3 has 19 residues. Study outcomes and limitations: Analysis performed later found roughly 17,000 TCR beta sequences associated with HLA alleles at 0.05 false discovery rate. Cytomegalovirus-associated status was assigned to around 160 TCR beta chains.

The material sequenced was PBMCs. The receptor was derived from a female donor in good health and CMV-seronegative. This sequence joins TRBV7-9 and TRBJ2-6; TRBD2 might be the D (5 bases). The CDR3 nucleotides read TGTGCCAGCAGCTTAGCCCTGACACGGGGTACTTCTGGGGCCAACGTCCTGACTTTC. This translates into CASSLALTRGTSGANVLTF.